The present T cell receptor (beta chain) was sequenced within a study of control samples from healthy donors and cancer patients. This CDR3 region has 17 residues. The V gene's germline CDR1 is SGHTA and CDR2 FQGNSA. The V gene lost 3 bases and the J gene lost 5 bases, with 20 bases spanning the gap. The assay was immunoSEQ multiplex PCR, and TCRdb's table has in-frame clones only and misses some. The sample lists tens of thousands of clones, roughly 89% seen once, with 6.5% to 8% in the top ten. The source of this sequence is a woman in her sixties in good health. The chain carries TRBV7-2 and TRBJ2-1; D may be TRBD1 or TRBD2 (5 bases each). The sequenced sample was blood. The CDR3, as DNA: TGTGCCAGCAGCTTGGTACAGGCCTTCGGGACCAACAATGAGCAGTTCTTC. Translation gives CASSLVQAFGTNNEQFF.